Following are 6 T cell receptor beta chains from one sample sequenced in a study of OX40 agonist ivuxolimab in advanced cancers. This table comes from immunoSEQ multiplex PCR, and its TCRdb copy is limited to in-frame clones, with some not included. The sample carries roughly 60,000 clones, about 83% recorded once. The sample here was CD4+ or CD8+ T cells sorted from blood, taken in a trial of the OX40 agonist ivuxolimab. Source of these receptors: an adult with an advanced solid tumor such as melanoma, head and neck, liver or kidney cancer.

The chain recombines TRBV11-2 with TRBJ2-5, with 9 bases matching TRBD2. Per the germline V gene, CDR1 is SGHAT and CDR2 is FQNNGV. V lost 5 bases and J lost 1; bases outside the gene matches: 5. The CDR3 spans 15 residues. CDR3 sequence: CASSRSGGLQETQYF. CDR3 coding DNA: TGTGCCAGCAGCCGTAGCGGGGGCCTCCAAGAGACCCAGTACTTC.

The V call is TRBV29-1, the J call TRBJ2-3; D uncertain. Germline CDR1 reads SQVTM; CDR2 reads ANQGSEA. The CDR3 extends over 14 amino acids. Trimming left V 4 bases short and J 4 bases short, with 15 bases between. The CDR3 reads CSVGKVVRADTQYF. As DNA, the CDR3 is TGCAGCGTTGGAAAGGTAGTTCGAGCAGATACGCAGTATTTT.

This clone was observed once. The chain combines TRBV27 with TRBJ1-1; D gene ambiguous. CDR1 and CDR2 from the germline V gene are MNHEY and SMNVEV (reference sequence). The CDR3 runs 14 residues. V shed 3 bases and J shed 0 bases, with 8 bases lying between them. The CDR3 bases are TGTGCCAGCAGTTTGTCTCGGATGAACACTGAAGCTTTCTTT. Amino acids: CASSLSRMNTEAFF.

Only one count was recorded for this clone. DNA of the CDR3: TGTGCCAGCAGCTTAGTTGGGTCACGATTGAACACTGAAGCTTTCTTT. Encoded protein: CASSLVGSRLNTEAFF. The rearrangement links TRBV11-2 to TRBJ1-1; D not resolved. The CDR3 contains 16 residues. V gave up 1 base and J gave up 0 bases, with 12 bases separating them. Germline assignment: CDR1 SGHAT and CDR2 FQNNGV.

This CDR3 reads CASSSPGIQETQYF. CDR3 bases: TGTGCCAGCAGCTCTCCGGGAATCCAAGAGACCCAGTACTTC. This chain links TRBV7-2 with TRBJ2-5; possible D gene TRBD2, 5 bases. With 4 bases removed from V and 1 base from J, the gap between germline ends came to 10 bases. Germline CDR1 and CDR2: SGHTA and FQGNSA. The CDR3 totals 14 residues. The variable domain in full, with the rest retrieved from reference TRBV7-2 and TRBJ2-5, is GAGVSQSPSNKVTEKGKDVELRCDPISGHTALYWYRQSLGQGLEFLIYFQGNSAPDKSGLPSDRFSAERTGGSVSTLTIQRTQQEDSAVYLCASSSPGIQETQYFGPGTRLLVL.

The V call is TRBV6-6, the J call TRBJ2-5; possible D gene TRBD2, 7 bases. The V gene lost 2 bases and the J gene lost 5 bases, with 12 bases spanning the gap. CDR1 MNHNY and CDR2 SVGAGI come from the germline V gene (reference sequence). CDR3 length equals 14 residues. CDR3 amino acids: CASSYEQGGETQYF. The CDR3 nucleotides are TGTGCCAGCAGTTACGAACAGGGAGGGGAGACCCAGTACTTC.